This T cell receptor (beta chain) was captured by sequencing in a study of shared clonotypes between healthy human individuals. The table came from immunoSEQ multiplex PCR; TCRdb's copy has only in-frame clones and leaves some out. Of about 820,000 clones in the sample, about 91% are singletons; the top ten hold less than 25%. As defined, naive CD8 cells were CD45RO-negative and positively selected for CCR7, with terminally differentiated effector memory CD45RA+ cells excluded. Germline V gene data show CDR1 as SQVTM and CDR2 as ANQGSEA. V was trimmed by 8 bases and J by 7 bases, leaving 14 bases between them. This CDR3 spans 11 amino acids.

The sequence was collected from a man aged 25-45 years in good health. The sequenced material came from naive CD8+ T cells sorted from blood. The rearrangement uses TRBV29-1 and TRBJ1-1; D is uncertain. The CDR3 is CSPLILGEAFF. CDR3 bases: TGCAGCCCGTTAATACTGGGTGAAGCTTTCTTT. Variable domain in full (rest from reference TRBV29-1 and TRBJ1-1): SAVISQKPSRDICQRGTSLTIQCQVDSQVTMMFWYRQQPGQSLTLIATANQGSEATYESGFVIDKFPISRPNLTFSTLTVSNMSPEDSSIYLCSPLILGEAFFGQGTRLTVV.